Below are 3 T cell receptor beta chains sequenced from a single sample in a study of cytomegalovirus exposure and HLA in healthy donors. TCRdb's copy holds only in-frame clones and misses some; the assay was immunoSEQ multiplex PCR. The data contain 150,000 to 200,000 clones, more than 70% of them singletons. The sequencing sample was made of PBMCs. These receptors all come from a young woman in good health and CMV-seronegative.

Only one count was recorded for this clone. V gene TRBV18 combines with J gene TRBJ1-2, with 7 bases that match TRBD1. The CDR3 covers 15 residues. Germline lookup yields CDR1 KGHSH and CDR2 LQKENI. The V gene end was trimmed by 2 bases and the J gene end by 3 bases; junction bases not matched to a gene: 6. The CDR3 reads CASSPSKTGDYGYTF. In DNA, the CDR3 is TGTGCCAGCTCACCATCCAAAACAGGGGACTATGGCTACACCTTC.

This chain joins TRBV27 and TRBJ1-3, with D perhaps matching TRBD1 (6 bases). CDR3 length: 16 amino acids. Germline CDR1 MNHEY, CDR2 SMNVEV (reference sequence). The V gene lost 2 bases and the J gene lost 2 bases, with 13 bases spanning the gap. In DNA, the CDR3 is TGTGCCAGCAGTTTAACAACAGGGTTCGCTGGAAACACCATATATTTT. Protein: CASSLTTGFAGNTIYF.

The chain is built from TRBV5-1 and TRBJ2-7, with a possible D match to TRBD2 (6 bases). Trimming removed 2 bases at V and 4 bases at J, with 16 bases between. The CDR3 spans 15 residues. Germline V CDR1 and CDR2: SGHRS, YFSETQ. This chain's CDR3 is CASSFSPGVLYEQYF. DNA for the CDR3: TGCGCCAGCAGCTTTTCTCCGGGGGTGTTATACGAGCAGTACTTC.